This T cell receptor beta chain was sequenced during a study of identical twins. Study results and limitations: Sharing of beta out-of-frame sequences by twins showed a weaker excess.

This clonotype was counted at least ten times. What it recognizes is unknown. The CDR3 covers 13 residues. Trimming removed 8 bases from V and 3 bases from J, with 13 bases in between. The germline V gene encodes CDR1 MNHEY and CDR2 SMNVEV (reference sequence). Template switching, a step in the protocol, added a universal primer site, and cDNA carried unique molecular identifiers. From the 5' RACE reads, TCRdb called clonotypes with MiXCR, one entry per CDR3 protein. This table has some 97,000 distinct CDR3 sequences, under 6.5% appearing once. The clonotype originates from a woman aged 45-65 years in good health. The chain is built from TRBV27 and TRBJ2-5, with D possibly TRBD2 on 5 matching bases. Sequencing input: memory T cells sorted from blood. CDR3 nucleotide sequence: TGTGCCAGCTCGGGATACAAGGAAGAGACCCAGTACTTC. This encodes CASSGYKEETQYF.